Shown below are 32 T cell receptor beta chains from a single sample sequenced in a study of blood T cell repertoires in COVID-19. Using immunoSEQ multiplex PCR, the repertoire was profiled, and TCRdb retains in-frame clones only, with some absent. The profile shows about 190,000 clones, more than 65% of them singletons. The sample comprised PBMCs or T cells enriched from blood (not recorded which). Receptors originate from a woman aged 45-65 years with acute COVID-19.

This chain uses TRBV6-6 with TRBJ1-5, with D hard to call. V lost 0 bases to trimming and J lost 0 bases, with 9 bases between them. The CDR3 runs 16 residues. Germline assignment: CDR1 MNHNY and CDR2 SVGAGI (reference sequence). The CDR3 nucleotides are TGTGCCAGCAGTTACTCGTCCCAGTATAGCAATCAGCCCCAGCATTTT. It codes for CASSYSSQYSNQPQHF.

The genes are TRBV5-6 and TRBJ1-5, with a tentative D call TRBD1 (6 bases). Trimming removed 4 bases from V and 3 bases from J, with 11 bases in between. CDR3 size: 14 residues. In germline, CDR1 is SGHDT, CDR2 YYEEEE. In nucleotides, the CDR3 is TGTGCCAGCAGCCAGACAGGACCCAATCAGCCCCAGCATTTT. Translated, it gives CASSQTGPNQPQHF. Drawing the rest from reference TRBV5-6 and TRBJ1-5, the complete variable domain is DAGVTQSPTHLIKTRGQQVTLRCSPKSGHDTVSWYQQALGQGPQFIFQYYEEEERQRGNFPDRFSGHQFPNYSSELNVNALLLGDSALYLCASSQTGPNQPQHFGDGTRLSIL.

The chain couples TRBV6-5 to TRBJ1-6, with D possibly TRBD1 on 5 matching bases. The CDR3 has 15 amino acids. In germline, CDR1 is MNHEY, CDR2 SVGAGI. Trimming cost V 4 bases and J 9 bases, with 16 bases left between them. This CDR3 reads CASSFRALGGSPLHF. Here the CDR3 DNA reads TGTGCCAGCAGTTTCCGGGCTCTGGGGGGTTCACCCCTCCACTTT.

This rearrangement joins TRBV19 to TRBJ2-1; TRBD2 agrees at 9 bases. The V gene's germline CDR1 is LNHDA and CDR2 SQIVND (reference sequence). With V trimmed by 8 bases and J by 5 bases, 10 bases remained unmatched. The CDR3 runs 15 residues. In nucleotides, the CDR3 is TGTGCCAGTTCCACTTCCGGGACTAGCAACAATGAGCAGTTCTTC. Protein product: CASSTSGTSNNEQFF. The full variable domain, with the rest looked up from reference TRBV19 and TRBJ2-1, is DGGITQSPKYLFRKEGQNVTLSCEQNLNHDAMYWYRQDPGQGLRLIYYSQIVNDFQKGDIAEGYSVSREKKESFPLTVTSAQKNPTAFYLCASSTSGTSNNEQFFGPGTRLTVL.

The V call is TRBV10-3, the J call TRBJ1-5, with TRBD1 identical over 7 bases. Germline CDR1 is ENHRY and CDR2 is SYGVKD. The ends lost 0 bases at V and 1 base at J; junction bases unmatched: 3. The CDR3 contains 16 residues. CDR3 sequence: CAISESAGGSNQPQHF. CDR3 nucleotide sequence: TGTGCCATCAGTGAGTCGGCAGGGGGGAGCAATCAGCCCCAGCATTTT.

This rearrangement joins TRBV30 to TRBJ1-6, with TRBD1 matching over 7 bases. The CDR3 covers 15 residues. The V gene's germline CDR1 is GTSNPN and CDR2 SVGIG (reference sequence). V shed 0 bases and J 6 bases; nucleotides not matched to a gene: 5. The CDR3 here is CAWSVLGTANSPLHF. CDR3 nucleotides: TGTGCCTGGAGTGTTTTAGGGACAGCTAATTCACCCCTCCACTTT.

The V and J genes are TRBV6-5 and TRBJ1-1; D unclear. The CDR3 totals 14 residues. Germline V CDR1 and CDR2: MNHEY, SVGAGI. The V end lost 5 bases, the J end lost 0 bases, and 10 bases lay between the germline ends. Here the CDR3 reads CASSQWSMNTEAFF. The CDR3 bases are TGTGCCAGCAGTCAATGGAGCATGAACACTGAAGCTTTCTTT.

The genes are TRBV5-1 and TRBJ1-1, with 7 nucleotides matching TRBD1. The CDR3 extends over 16 amino acids. In germline, CDR1 is SGHRS, CDR2 YFSETQ. V lost 3 bases to trimming and J lost 7 bases; unmatched junction nucleotides: 15. DNA of the CDR3: TGCGCCAGCAGCTGGGTGACAGGGCGGAACACTATTGAAGCTTTCTTT. Its translation: CASSWVTGRNTIEAFF.

The V and J genes are TRBV30 and TRBJ2-7; the D gene is possibly TRBD2 (5 bases). The CDR3 runs 11 residues. Germline V lookup: CDR1 GTSNPN, CDR2 SVGIG (reference sequence). V lost 3 bases and J lost 7, with 10 bases in between. CDR3 in DNA: TGTGCCTGGAGCACCGGCGGGGAGCAGTACGTC. Amino acids: CAWSTGGEQYV.

This chain connects TRBV4-3 to TRBJ2-5; the match to TRBD2 covers 13 bases. The CDR3 is 14 amino acids. V trimming: 3 bases; J trimming: 8 bases; junction bases outside the gene matches: 3. Germline V gene data show CDR1 as LGHNA and CDR2 as YSLEER. Here the CDR3 DNA reads TGCGCCAGCAGCCAGGGGACTAGCGGGGTTACCCAGTACTTC. Protein sequence: CASSQGTSGVTQYF.

This chain joins TRBV28 and TRBJ1-3; D is unclear. The V gene lost 4 bases and the J gene lost 0 bases, with 7 bases spanning the gap. The CDR3 is 14 amino acids. Germline CDR1 is MDHEN and CDR2 is SYDVKM. CDR3 residues: CASSSPGSGNTIYF. DNA for the CDR3: TGTGCCAGCAGTTCTCCGGGCTCTGGAAACACCATATATTTT.

J is TRBJ2-1 and V is TRBV19; weak D call: TRBD2 (5 bases). CDR1 LNHDA and CDR2 SQIVND come from the germline V gene (reference sequence). The ends were cut back, 3 bases at V and 2 bases at J, with 14 bases in the middle. This CDR3 has 16 amino acids. The CDR3 bases are TGTGCCAGTAGTATCGGTAACGGGGTTACCTACAATGAGCAGTTCTTC. Translating gives CASSIGNGVTYNEQFF.

V is TRBV10-3 and J is TRBJ1-1, with D uncertain. CDR3 length: 13 amino acids. Germline loops: CDR1 ENHRY, CDR2 SYGVKD. Trimming removed 5 bases from V and 1 base from J, with 8 bases in between. The CDR3 reads CAISFQQNTEAFF. The CDR3 DNA follows: TGTGCCATCAGTTTCCAACAGAACACTGAAGCTTTCTTT.

The rearrangement joins TRBV19 to TRBJ1-1; a possible D gene is TRBD1 (6 bases). Germline assignment: CDR1 LNHDA and CDR2 SQIVND (reference sequence). CDR3 length: 13 residues. V lost 6 bases and J 1 base, leaving 9 bases between the germline ends. CDR3 region: CASRDRQNTEAFF. The CDR3 DNA sequence: TGTGCCAGTAGGGACAGACAGAACACTGAAGCTTTCTTT.

V usage is TRBV5-6 and J usage is TRBJ1-2; 11 bases align to TRBD1. The length of the CDR3 is 15 residues. Germline lookup yields CDR1 SGHDT and CDR2 YYEEEE. J lost 6 bases, V lost 2 bases, and 6 bases had no gene match. The CDR3 spells CASSLPGQGADGYTF. In nucleotides, the CDR3 is TGTGCCAGCAGCTTACCCGGACAGGGGGCGGATGGCTACACCTTC.

The chain combines TRBV27 with TRBJ2-3; the match to TRBD2 covers 8 bases. The CDR3 sequence is 17 residues long. CDR1 and CDR2 from the germline V gene are MNHEY and SMNVEV (reference sequence). The V and J ends lost 1 base and 5 bases, in that order; junction bases with no gene match: 11. The CDR3 spells CASSLFPGLAPVDTQYF. The CDR3 nucleotides read TGTGCCAGCAGTTTATTTCCCGGACTAGCTCCGGTAGATACGCAGTATTTT.

This chain uses TRBV19 with TRBJ2-1; 12 nucleotides line up with TRBD2. The CDR3 has 16 amino acids. Germline V CDR1 and CDR2: LNHDA, SQIVND (reference sequence). V lost 3 bases to trimming and J lost 4 bases; unmatched junction nucleotides: 4. In DNA form, the CDR3 reads TGTGCCAGTAGTATCCAACTAGCGGGGGGTTACAATGAGCAGTTCTTC. This gives the protein CASSIQLAGGYNEQFF.

The V gene is TRBV28, the J gene TRBJ2-7; 9 bases align to TRBD1. V shed 5 bases, J shed 2 bases, and the junction held 10 bases outside the gene matches. The V gene's germline CDR1 is MDHEN and CDR2 SYDVKM. The CDR3 extends over 16 amino acids. The CDR3 DNA reads TGTGCCAGCAGTATATCGACAGGGGGAACCCCCTACGAGCAGTACGTC. It translates to CASSISTGGTPYEQYV.

This clone appeared a single time. The genes are TRBV9 and TRBJ1-2, with D tentatively TRBD1 (6 bases). The CDR3 has 15 residues. The V end was cut by 4 bases, the J end by 7 bases, with 20 bases between. Germline assignment: CDR1 SGDLS and CDR2 YYNGEE. The CDR3 spells CASSLPFAGAFGYTF. CDR3 nucleotide sequence: TGTGCCAGCAGCCTCCCCTTCGCGGGGGCCTTTGGCTACACCTTC.

V usage is TRBV6-5 and J usage is TRBJ2-2; TRBD1 matches at 10 bases. Germline-derived CDR1 and CDR2 are MNHEY and SVGAGI. V was clipped by 6 bases and J by 4 bases; unmatched bases: 5. The CDR3 totals 15 residues. The CDR3 loop reads CASRPGQGGTGELFF. The CDR3 DNA follows: TGTGCCAGCAGGCCAGGACAGGGGGGCACCGGGGAGCTGTTTTTT.

The chain has TRBV19 and TRBJ1-2; 10 positions match TRBD1. With V trimmed by 6 bases and J by 4 bases, 5 bases remained unmatched. This CDR3 has 14 residues. Germline V gives CDR1 LNHDA, CDR2 SQIVND (reference sequence). CDR3 DNA: TGTGCCAGTAGAGGACAGGGGGATGTCTATGGCTACACCTTC. Protein: CASRGQGDVYGYTF.

This chain links TRBV6-2 or TRBV6-3 with TRBJ2-2, with unresolved D. V was cut by 5 bases and J by 4 bases, with 14 bases left in between. This CDR3 has 15 residues. Per the germline V gene, CDR1 is MNHEY and CDR2 is SVGEGT. The CDR3 protein is CASSPLRNRTGELFF. The CDR3 DNA reads TGTGCCAGCAGTCCCCTGAGGAACCGCACCGGGGAGCTGTTTTTT.

This chain links TRBV14 with TRBJ1-1, with D possibly TRBD1 on 6 matching bases. The CDR3 contains 13 residues. Germline values: CDR1 SGHDN, CDR2 FVKESK. V gave up 5 bases and J gave up 8 bases, with 15 bases separating them. The CDR3 loop is CASSYAGAWEAFF. The CDR3 bases are TGTGCCAGCAGCTACGCGGGGGCTTGGGAAGCTTTCTTT.

The V call is TRBV5-1, the J call TRBJ1-4; D may be TRBD1 (5 bases). Per germline, CDR1 SGHRS and CDR2 YFSETQ. The CDR3 runs 14 residues. V was cut by 4 bases and J by 6 bases, with 13 bases left in between. CDR3 sequence (DNA): TGCGCCAGCAGCCCCTGGGGGGGAGATGAAAAACTGTTTTTT. The encoded protein is CASSPWGGDEKLFF.

This clone showed up just a few times. This chain uses TRBV12-3 or TRBV12-4 with TRBJ1-1; D remains unclear. Trimming took 6 bases from V and 3 from J, leaving 11 bases between them. There are 13 residues in the CDR3. CDR3 bases: TGTGCCAGCAGCCGCCTGAGGGACACTGAAGCTTTCTTT. Amino acid sequence: CASSRLRDTEAFF.

The chain links TRBV7-3 to TRBJ1-1; 9 nucleotides align to TRBD1. V lost 5 bases and J lost 1; bases outside the gene matches: 5. The CDR3 contains 15 residues. The germline CDR1 and CDR2 sequences are SGHTA and FQGTGA. The CDR3 DNA is TGTGCCAGCAGCGCGACGGGACAGGGGAACACTGAAGCTTTCTTT. This encodes CASSATGQGNTEAFF.

This chain links TRBV7-8 with TRBJ1-4; D possibly corresponds to TRBD1 (6 bases). Germline CDR1 SGHVS, CDR2 FQNEAQ. The CDR3 sequence is 15 residues long. Trimming left V 5 bases short and J 8 bases short, with 18 bases between. CDR3 protein: CASSPQTGGREKLFF. CDR3 DNA: TGTGCCAGCAGCCCCCAGACGGGGGGCCGAGAAAAACTGTTTTTT.

The chain couples TRBV3-1 (or the pseudogene TRBV3-2) to TRBJ2-7; perhaps TRBD1 as D (6 bases). This CDR3 spans 15 amino acids. V shed 4 bases and J shed 0 bases, with 13 bases lying between them. Germline-derived CDR1 and CDR2 are LGHDT and YNNKEL (reference sequence). The CDR3 DNA follows: TGTGCCAGCAGCCTGGACAGTTCTGGCTCCTACGAGCAGTACGTC. Its translation: CASSLDSSGSYEQYV.

In nucleotides, the CDR3 is TGTGCCAGCAGCCAATCTAGGGGGTTTACAGATACGCAGTATTTT. Amino acids: CASSQSRGFTDTQYF. V usage is TRBV11-3 and J usage is TRBJ2-3, with a weak D call TRBD1 (6 bases). CDR3 length: 15 residues. CDR1 is SGHNT and CDR2 is YENEEA in the germline V gene. Trimming removed 5 bases at V and 3 bases at J, with 15 bases between.

The V call is TRBV3-1 (or the pseudogene TRBV3-2), the J call TRBJ1-5; 9 bases line up with TRBD1. CDR1 LGHDT and CDR2 YNNKEL come from the germline V gene (reference sequence). J gave up 4 bases and V 5 bases, and 3 bases lay outside the gene matches. CDR3 length: 14 amino acids. The CDR3 loop is CASSYGQGNQPQHF. In nucleotides, the CDR3 is TGTGCCAGCAGCTATGGACAGGGGAATCAGCCCCAGCATTTT.

The chain links TRBV7-2 to TRBJ2-3, with D perhaps TRBD1 (5 bases). Trimming left V 4 bases short and J 4 bases short, with 9 bases between. The CDR3 is 13 residues long. CDR1 is SGHTA and CDR2 is FQGNSA in the germline V gene. The CDR3 is CASSSTVSDTQYF. The CDR3 bases are TGTGCCAGCAGCTCGACAGTATCAGATACGCAGTATTTT. The variable domain in full, with the rest retrieved from reference TRBV7-2 and TRBJ2-3, is GAGVSQSPSNKVTEKGKDVELRCDPISGHTALYWYRQSLGQGLEFLIYFQGNSAPDKSGLPSDRFSAERTGGSVSTLTIQRTQQEDSAVYLCASSSTVSDTQYFGPGTRLTVL.

This clone was seen more than once but under ten times. V gene TRBV24-1 combines with J gene TRBJ2-2; possibly TRBD1 for D (6 bases). Looked up from germline, CDR1 is KGHDR and CDR2 is SFDVKD. V lost 4 bases, J lost 6 bases, and 11 bases lay in between. The CDR3 is 14 residues long. The CDR3 DNA reads as TGTGCCACCAGTGACCGAACAGGGCCCGGGGAGCTGTTTTTT. It specifies CATSDRTGPGELFF.